This TCR beta chain was identified in a study of CD4 T cells in relation to SARS-CoV-2 and coronaviruses. Whole-study context: Shared crossreactive spike epitopes were mapped to their HLA restriction.

As for this clone: The target antigen is unknown.

The CDR3 has 17 residues. CDR1 is MDHEN and CDR2 is SYDVKM in the germline V gene. Trimming took 6 bases from V and 4 from J; bases not matched to a gene: 17. Deep TCR-beta sequencing used DNA from uncultured naive and memory CD4+ T cells. Only in-frame clones appear in the TCRdb table, and some are missing; sequencing was by immunoSEQ multiplex PCR. This sample has about 60,000 clones; approximately 94% occur once, and the top ten carry around 0.13%. Study-wide findings and caveats: Crossreactive clones expanded significantly less to SARS-CoV-2 than monoreactive clones.

Before the COVID-19 pandemic, during about 2010-2018, CD4+ T cells were taken from unexposed donors. Naive and memory CD4+ T cells came from enriched cryopreserved PBMCs. V and J are TRBV28 and TRBJ1-2; 7 bases match TRBD1. Sequenced material: naive CD4+ T cells from PBMCs. Subset in this sample: naive CD4+ T cells isolated by negative enrichment. This receptor was taken from a human donor in good health. CDR3 region: CASSLFKNRGTTYGYTF. Written as DNA, the CDR3 is TGTGCCAGCAGCCTATTTAAAAACAGGGGAACAACCTATGGCTACACCTTC.